The 2 T cell receptor beta chains reported below all come from one sample, sequenced in a study of blood T cell repertoires in COVID-19. Here immunoSEQ multiplex PCR was the method, and the copy in TCRdb shows in-frame clones only, minus some. The sample contains 400,000 or so clones, around 86% of which appear only once. Sequenced: peripheral blood. The receptors originated from a human donor in a cohort sampled during active COVID-19.

The rearrangement uses TRBV10-3 and TRBJ1-2; possible D gene TRBD1, 6 bases. Trimming shortened V by 0 bases and J by 0 bases, and 14 bases separated the two germline ends. The CDR3 covers 17 residues. Per the germline V gene, CDR1 is ENHRY and CDR2 is SYGVKD. In nucleotides, the CDR3 is TGTGCCATCAGTGAGTCAGCAGACAGGTTAGCTAACTATGGCTACACCTTC. Translating it yields CAISESADRLANYGYTF.

The CDR3 coding sequence is TGCGCCAGCAGTCCCCTACTTGAGGAGGGCTACACCTTC. Protein product: CASSPLLEEGYTF. This rearrangement joins TRBV4-1 to TRBJ1-2, with D unclear. This CDR3 has 13 residues. CDR1 is MGHRA and CDR2 is YSYEKL in the germline V gene. The V and J ends lost 6 bases and 8 bases respectively, with 16 bases between them.